A single T cell receptor beta chain is shown here with its context. Its antigen is not yet known. A junction end diverges from the germline sequence, so it may reflect a read error. The data stem from a study of blood T cells in healthy people across ages (dated by TCRdb to about 2015). With respect to the entire study: In model experiments, roughly one uniquely barcoded TCR beta cDNA molecule per two T cells was captured by template switching. Using deep sequencing normalized with unique cDNA molecular identifiers, the study measured how TCR beta repertoire diversity changes with age. Donors were grouped into four age groups: young (average roughly 17 years), middle-aged (about 40), aged (roughly 62) and long-lived (just over 80). To avoid experimental bias, donors of different ages were distributed randomly across sequencing lanes. The study analyzed two additional independent replicas of 1 million unique cDNA reads from the same blood draw for two donors, one aged 18 to 30 and one aged 80 or older. Broader findings and caveats from the paper: Because donor CMV infection status was unknown, age-related changes in expanded clonotypes were potentially confounded. Observed TCR beta diversity per million T cells fell roughly linearly with age, and a significant reduction was already apparent by age about 38. Estimates of total diversity based on one million sequenced T cells were regarded as lower bounds and as underestimates. A strong correlation was found between observed TCR beta diversity and the percentage of naive T cells measured by flow cytometry. Since profiling was done on bulk unsorted PBMCs, naive and antigen-experienced compartments could not be conclusively compared. Compared with the aged group, more naive CD4+ T cells, fewer expanded clones and increased TCR diversity were shown by the long-lived group, suggesting age selection.

CDR1 is given as MNHEY and CDR2 as SVGAGI, both from the germline V gene. From the cysteine through the phenylalanine, the CDR3 covers 13 amino acids. This entry keeps only the CDR3 DNA: 39 bases, framed from base 1. The library was made by 5' RACE. Sequencing was performed on an Illumina HiSeq 2500. A second PCR of roughly 7 to 11 cycles was performed with a sample-barcoded 5' primer and a J-beta primer mix. A template-switch 5' adaptor carrying 12 random nucleotides introduced a unique molecular identifier onto each TCR beta cDNA molecule. Each sample yielded at least 3 million CDR3-containing paired-end reads. The Mint cDNA synthesis kit, primed by a TRBC-specific oligonucleotide, was used to synthesize first-strand cDNA from all RNA. Following uracil-DNA glycosylase treatment, a first 18-cycle PCR with universal primers M1SS and BC2_uni_R was performed on all cDNA. The authors' pipeline ran thus. Normalization of each sample was performed by random selection of 1 million high-quality reads, each carrying a distinct molecular identifier. Instead of being binned into consensus sequences, reads that shared molecular identifiers were thrown out. MiTCR, with a Q25 quality threshold and the strictest error-elimination algorithm, was used for CDR3 identification, clonotype clustering and error correction. A nonparametric unseen species model using Euler transformation provided a lower-bound estimate of total TCR beta diversity. TCRdb applied fastp at Q25 and MiXCR to the public reads, then kept only in-frame beta chains. Rows are unified per CDR3 protein, each entry keeping the most common DNA and genes. In this record, the V and J calls reflect TCRdb's handling and not the investigators' own analysis. Across this sample there are 700,000 or so distinct CDR3 sequences, with approximately 22% seen only once. The ten biggest clones cover approximately 20% of the sample.

The donors were some 39 Caucasian individuals from Russia, aged roughly 6 to 90 years, who were systemically healthy. Each donor gave roughly 11 milliliters of peripheral blood, drawn into EDTA-treated Vacutainer tubes. Ficoll-Paque density-gradient centrifugation was used to isolate PBMCs, with at least 6 million obtained per sample. Total RNA was extracted from PBMCs with Trizol reagent, with at least 6 micrograms obtained per sample. The percentages of naive CD45RAhigh/CD27high T cells were determined by flow cytometry on a PBMC aliquot from every donor. Input material: blood. The V and J genes are TRBV6-5 and TRBJ1-1; the D gene lacks a confident call. This receptor was obtained from a man in his 70s in good health. The DNA is TGTGCCAGAAGTTACTATGGGAGCACTGAAGCTTTCTTT. This is translated as CARSYYGSTEAFF.